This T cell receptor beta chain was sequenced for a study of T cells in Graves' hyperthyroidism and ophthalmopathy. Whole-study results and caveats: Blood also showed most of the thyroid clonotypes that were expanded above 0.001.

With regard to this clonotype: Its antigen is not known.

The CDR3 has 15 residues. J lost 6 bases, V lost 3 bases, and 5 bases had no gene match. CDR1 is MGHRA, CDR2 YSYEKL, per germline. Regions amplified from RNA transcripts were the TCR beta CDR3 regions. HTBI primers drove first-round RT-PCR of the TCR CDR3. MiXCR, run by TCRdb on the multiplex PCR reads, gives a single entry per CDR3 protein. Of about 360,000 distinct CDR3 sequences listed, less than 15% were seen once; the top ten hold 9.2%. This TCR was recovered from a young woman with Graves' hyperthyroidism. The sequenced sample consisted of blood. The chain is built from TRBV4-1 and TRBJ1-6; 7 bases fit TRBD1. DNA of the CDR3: TGCGCCAGCAGCCAGGCAGGGGGGGGTAATTCACCCCTCCACTTT. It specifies CASSQAGGGNSPLHF.